The 3 T cell receptor beta chains reported below all come from one sample, sequenced in a study of Ad26.COV2.S vaccination and SARS-CoV-2 variants. Sample treatment: 19 received Ad26.COV2.S at low or high dose, single or two shots; several received placebo; per-sample allocation not given. Sampling took place 63 days after the first vaccine or placebo injection. The method was immunoSEQ multiplex PCR; TCRdb's version includes in-frame clones alone and lacks a portion of them. The sample lists about 680,000 clones, around 90% seen once, with 1.5% in the top ten. The starting material was peripheral blood, obtained in a trial of Ad26.COV2.S vaccine versus placebo. These receptors originate from a person aged 18 to 59 who received the Ad26.COV2.S COVID-19 vaccine or a placebo.

J is TRBJ1-1 and V is TRBV7-6, with a tentative D call TRBD1 (5 bases). The V end was cut by 1 base, the J end by 1 base, with 10 bases between. CDR1 is SGHVS, CDR2 FNYEAQ, per germline. The length of the CDR3 is 15 residues. CDR3: CASSLGGQGNTEAFF. CDR3 bases: TGTGCCAGCAGCTTAGGCGGGCAGGGGAACACTGAAGCTTTCTTT. Full variable domain (rest looked up from reference TRBV7-6 and TRBJ1-1): GAGVSQSPRYKVTKRGQDVALRCDPISGHVSLYWYRQALGQGPEFLTYFNYEAQQDKSGLPNDRFSAERPEGSISTLTIQRTEQRDSAMYRCASSLGGQGNTEAFFGQGTRLTVV.

This chain uses TRBV19 with TRBJ2-7; a possible D gene is TRBD1 (7 bases). Trimming left V 5 bases short and J 0 bases short, with 17 bases between. The germline V gene encodes CDR1 LNHDA and CDR2 SQIVND (reference sequence). CDR3 length: 16 amino acids. CDR3 sequence (DNA): TGTGCCAGTAGTCGATTTGGGGGGACAGACTCCTACGAGCAGTACTTC. This translates into CASSRFGGTDSYEQYF.

This chain connects TRBV30 to TRBJ1-1, with 8 positions matching TRBD1. Unmatched junction bases numbered 6, after V lost 8 bases and J lost 4 bases. Germline CDR1 GTSNPN, CDR2 SVGIG (reference sequence). The CDR3 loop spans 12 amino acids. In DNA form, the CDR3 reads TGTGCCCAGGGGGCCACGAGCACTGAAGCTTTCTTT. Protein product: CAQGATSTEAFF. Based on the CDR3 plus reference TRBV30 and TRBJ1-1, the full variable domain is SQTIHQWPATLVQPVGSPLSLECTVEGTSNPNLYWYRQAAGRGLQLLFYSVGIGQISSEVPQNLSASRPQDRQFILSSKKLLLSDSGFYLCAQGATSTEAFFGQGTRLTVV.